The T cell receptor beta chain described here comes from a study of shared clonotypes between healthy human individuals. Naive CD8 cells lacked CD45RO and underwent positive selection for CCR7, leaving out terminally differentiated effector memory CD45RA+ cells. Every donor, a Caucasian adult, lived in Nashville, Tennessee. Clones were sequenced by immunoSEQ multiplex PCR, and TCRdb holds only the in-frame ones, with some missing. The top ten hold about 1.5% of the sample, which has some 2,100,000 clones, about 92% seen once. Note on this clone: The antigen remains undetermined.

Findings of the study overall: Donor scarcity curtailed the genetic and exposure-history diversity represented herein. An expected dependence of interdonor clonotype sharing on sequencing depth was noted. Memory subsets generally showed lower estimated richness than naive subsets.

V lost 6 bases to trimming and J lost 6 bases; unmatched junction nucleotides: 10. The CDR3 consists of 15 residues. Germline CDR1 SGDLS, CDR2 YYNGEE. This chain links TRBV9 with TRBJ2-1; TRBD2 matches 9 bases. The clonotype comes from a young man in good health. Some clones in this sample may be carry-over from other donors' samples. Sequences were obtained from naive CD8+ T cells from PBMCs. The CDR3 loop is CASTKGAGGRNEQFF. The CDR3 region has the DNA TGTGCCAGCACCAAGGGGGCGGGAGGGCGCAATGAGCAGTTCTTC.